This passage covers 28 T cell receptor beta chains from one sample sequenced in a study of OX40 agonist ivuxolimab in advanced cancers. Profiled with immunoSEQ multiplex PCR; TCRdb holds only in-frame clones, not every one. This table holds roughly 60,000 clones, about 90% found once. The sample was CD4+ or CD8+ T cells sorted from blood, taken in a trial of the OX40 agonist ivuxolimab. The receptors were gathered from an adult with an advanced solid tumor such as melanoma, head and neck, liver or kidney cancer.

The chain links TRBV4-2 to TRBJ2-4; weak D call: TRBD2 (5 bases). CDR1 is LGHNA and CDR2 is YNFKEQ in the germline V gene. The CDR3 loop spans 16 amino acids. The ends were cut back, 0 bases at V and 0 bases at J, with 9 bases in the middle. The CDR3 DNA sequence: TGTGCCAGCAGCCAAGAGGAAGGAGGAGCCAAAAACATTCAGTACTTC. Encoded protein: CASSQEEGGAKNIQYF.

This clone has only a few counts. The chain has TRBV9 and TRBJ1-1; D gene uncertain. There are 14 residues in the CDR3. CDR1 is SGDLS, CDR2 YYNGEE, per germline. V lost 4 bases to trimming and J lost 1 base, with 11 bases between them. The CDR3 reads CASSPRGENTEAFF. CDR3 in DNA: TGTGCCAGCAGCCCCCGAGGTGAGAACACTGAAGCTTTCTTT.

This chain uses TRBV11-3 with TRBJ2-1; no clear D gene. V dropped 1 base and J dropped 8 bases, with 6 bases sitting between them. Germline CDR1 SGHNT, CDR2 YENEEA. This CDR3 comprises 12 residues. CDR3 sequence reads: CASSLVQYEQFF. DNA of the CDR3: TGTGCCAGCAGCTTAGTACAGTATGAGCAGTTCTTC. Combining the CDR3 with reference TRBV11-3 and TRBJ2-1 gives the whole variable domain EAGVVQSPRYKIIEKKQPVAFWCNPISGHNTLYWYLQNLGQGPELLIRYENEEAVDDSQLPKDRFSAERLKGVDSTLKIQPAELGDSAVYLCASSLVQYEQFFGPGTRLTVL.

J is TRBJ1-4 and V is TRBV11-2; 8 nucleotides line up with TRBD1. CDR3 length: 12 amino acids. J lost 8 bases, V lost 6 bases, and 2 bases had no gene match. The germline gives CDR1 SGHAT, CDR2 FQNNGV. The CDR3 nucleotides are TGTGCCAGCAGGACAGGGGAAGAAAAACTGTTTTTT. Translated: CASRTGEEKLFF.

V gene TRBV19 combines with J gene TRBJ2-5; 8 bases fit TRBD2. V trimming: 3 bases; J trimming: 1 base; junction bases outside the gene matches: 10. This CDR3 spans 17 amino acids. Germline loops: CDR1 LNHDA, CDR2 SQIVND (reference sequence). The CDR3 reads CASSILGGRYPQETQYF. CDR3 sequence (DNA): TGTGCCAGTAGTATTCTCGGCGGGAGGTACCCCCAAGAGACCCAGTACTTC.

This chain links TRBV4-1 with TRBJ2-1, with TRBD2 identical over 10 bases. With 0 bases clipped from V and 2 bases from J, the junction kept 7 bases outside the gene matches. This CDR3 spans 18 amino acids. Germline V gene data show CDR1 as MGHRA and CDR2 as YSYEKL. The CDR3 reads CASSQDSDSGGPYNEQFF. The DNA of the CDR3 is TGCGCCAGCAGCCAAGATTCGGATAGCGGGGGGCCCTACAATGAGCAGTTCTTC.

This chain links TRBV5-1 with TRBJ2-3; weak D call: TRBD2 (5 bases). The CDR3 has 16 residues. V was trimmed by 5 bases and J by 0 bases, leaving 16 bases between them. Germline CDR1 and CDR2: SGHRS and YFSETQ. The CDR3 DNA reads as TGCGCCAGCAGTTTGCTTTTTATAGCGAGCACAGATACGCAGTATTTT. Its translation: CASSLLFIASTDTQYF.

V and J are TRBV29-1 and TRBJ2-1; 10 nucleotides line up with TRBD1. Per the germline V gene, CDR1 is SQVTM and CDR2 is ANQGSEA. V gave up 6 bases and J gave up 6 bases; unmatched junction bases: 5. The CDR3 runs 13 residues. CDR3 residues: CSVPGTGVNEQFF. CDR3 DNA sequence: TGCAGCGTCCCCGGGACAGGGGTCAATGAGCAGTTCTTC.

The gene calls are TRBV15 and TRBJ2-1; D perhaps matches TRBD1 (6 bases). Per the germline V gene, CDR1 is LNHNV and CDR2 is YYDKDF (reference sequence). Trimming shortened V by 3 bases and J by 1 base, and 10 bases separated the two germline ends. CDR3 size: 15 residues. The CDR3 sequence: CATSSGTSSYNEQFF. The CDR3, as DNA: TGTGCCACCAGCAGCGGGACAAGTTCCTACAATGAGCAGTTCTTC.

This chain joins TRBV18 and TRBJ2-7, with D perhaps matching TRBD2 (5 bases). V was shortened by 8 bases and J by 1 base, with 6 bases between the two germline ends. CDR3 length: 11 residues. Germline V gene sequence: CDR1 KGHSH, CDR2 LQKENI. Here the CDR3 reads CASRGSYEQYF. The CDR3 DNA reads TGTGCCAGCCGGGGATCCTACGAGCAGTACTTC.

V and J are TRBV28 and TRBJ1-1, with a possible D match to TRBD1 (6 bases). Per germline, CDR1 MDHEN and CDR2 SYDVKM. V shed 3 bases and J shed 0 bases, with 17 bases lying between them. The length of the CDR3 is 17 residues. This CDR3 is CASSFRGGLGVNTEAFF. The CDR3 nucleotides read TGTGCCAGCAGTTTTCGTGGGGGGCTCGGGGTGAACACTGAAGCTTTCTTT.

The chain joins TRBV5-4 to TRBJ2-6, with D perhaps matching TRBD1 (5 bases). The CDR3 is 15 amino acids. The germline gives CDR1 SGHNT, CDR2 YYREEE (reference sequence). Trimming left V 1 base short and J 4 bases short, with 9 bases between. The CDR3 DNA is TGTGCCAGCAGCTTGACAGGTATCGGGGCCAACGTCCTGACTTTC. Translation gives CASSLTGIGANVLTF.

The rearrangement links TRBV5-5 to TRBJ2-7; 10 bases are shared with TRBD2. Germline values: CDR1 SGHKS, CDR2 YYEKEE (reference sequence). CDR3 length: 14 residues. V shed 2 bases and J 4 bases; nucleotides not matched to a gene: 3. The CDR3 protein is CASSLGTSAYEQYF. The CDR3 nucleotides are TGTGCCAGCAGCTTAGGGACTAGCGCTTACGAGCAGTACTTC.

The chain has TRBV28 and TRBJ1-4; 9 bases are shared with TRBD1. Germline V gives CDR1 MDHEN, CDR2 SYDVKM. This CDR3 contains 16 residues. With V trimmed by 4 bases and J by 8 bases, 11 bases remained unmatched. CDR3 DNA sequence: TGTGCCAGCAGTTCTGGGCGGACAGGGGCTGGAGAAAAACTGTTTTTT. Residues: CASSSGRTGAGEKLFF.

The chain combines TRBV4-1 with TRBJ2-1, with 13 nucleotides matching TRBD2. With 3 bases clipped from V and 16 bases from J, the junction kept 12 bases outside the gene matches. The CDR3 totals 15 residues. CDR1 and CDR2 (germline): MGHRA, YSYEKL. CDR3 protein: CASSQSGGLAGEKFF. In DNA form, the CDR3 reads TGCGCCAGCAGCCAGTCCGGTGGACTAGCGGGAGAAAAATTCTTC.

V usage is TRBV5-4 and J usage is TRBJ1-4; a weak D match, TRBD1 (6 bases). Trimming cost V 0 bases and J 14 bases, with 17 bases left between them. This CDR3 comprises 14 residues. From germline, CDR1 is SGHNT and CDR2 YYREEE (reference sequence). CDR3 in amino acids: CASSLDRAGDKLFF. The CDR3 DNA reads TGTGCCAGCAGCTTGGACAGGGCTGGAGATAAGCTGTTTTTT.

The chain employs TRBV7-9 and TRBJ2-2; no clear D gene. The V end lost 4 bases, the J end lost 6 bases, and 6 bases lay between the germline ends. The CDR3 is 12 residues long. CDR1 is SEHNR and CDR2 is FQNEAQ in the germline V gene (reference sequence). The CDR3 DNA reads TGTGCCAGCAGCTCTCCTCCCGGGGAGCTGTTTTTT. Its protein product is CASSSPPGELFF.

The chain uses TRBV11-2 and TRBJ2-7; 7 bases map to TRBD1. J was trimmed by 4 bases and V by 6 bases; bases with no gene match: 6. CDR3 length equals 13 residues. Looked up from germline, CDR1 is SGHAT and CDR2 is FQNNGV. The CDR3 DNA follows: TGTGCCAGCAGGTCCGGACAGGCGTACGAGCAGTACTTC. Amino acids: CASRSGQAYEQYF.

The CDR3 reads CASSLFGLAGDQDTQYF. The CDR3 DNA is TGTGCCAGCAGTTTATTTGGACTAGCGGGAGATCAAGATACGCAGTATTTT. V is TRBV28 and J is TRBJ2-3; 13 bases fit TRBD2. V dropped 1 base and J dropped 5; count of bases not matched to a gene: 6. Germline loops: CDR1 MDHEN, CDR2 SYDVKM. The CDR3 runs 17 residues.

This chain connects TRBV14 to TRBJ2-6, with D uncertain. The CDR3 spans 15 residues. The germline gives CDR1 SGHDN, CDR2 FVKESK. V was cut by 4 bases and J by 1 base, with 8 bases left in between. This chain's CDR3 is CASSLLESGANVLTF. The CDR3 DNA follows: TGTGCCAGCAGCCTGTTGGAATCTGGGGCCAACGTCCTGACTTTC.

The genes are TRBV29-1 and TRBJ1-2; 8 bases match TRBD1. The CDR3 covers 13 residues. With V trimmed by 3 bases and J by 3 bases, 3 bases remained unmatched. Germline V CDR1 and CDR2: SQVTM, ANQGSEA. DNA for the CDR3: TGCAGCGTTGACAAGACAGGGGACTATGGCTACACCTTC. Translated, it gives CSVDKTGDYGYTF.

This clone was detected only once. This chain joins TRBV28 and TRBJ2-5; D is uncertain. The CDR3 runs to 14 residues. Deletions cut 3 bases from V and 0 bases from J, with 8 bases between. Germline-derived CDR1 and CDR2 are MDHEN and SYDVKM. CDR3 amino acids: CASSFGRNQETQYF. CDR3 nucleotide sequence: TGTGCCAGCAGTTTCGGACGGAACCAAGAGACCCAGTACTTC.

The V gene is TRBV28, the J gene TRBJ1-2, with a possible D match to TRBD1 (5 bases). This CDR3 is built from 16 residues. V was cut by 1 base and J by 0 bases, with 12 bases left in between. Looked up from germline, CDR1 is MDHEN and CDR2 is SYDVKM. The CDR3: CASSLSLAGTNYGYTF. DNA for the CDR3: TGTGCCAGCAGTTTATCGCTCGCAGGGACTAACTATGGCTACACCTTC.

DNA of the CDR3: TGTGCCAGCAGTTACCAGGGATTTGGGTTCGGCACAGATACGCAGTATTTT. Its translation: CASSYQGFGFGTDTQYF. V and J are TRBV6-7 and TRBJ2-3; possible D gene TRBD1, 5 bases. TRBV6-7 carries the ORF label, with uncertain function. The V end was cut by 2 bases, the J end by 1 base, with 16 bases between. The CDR3 runs to 17 residues.

The chain is built from TRBV19 and TRBJ2-1, with 9 bases matching TRBD1. This CDR3 region has 14 residues. Trimming removed 7 bases from V and 5 bases from J; junction bases left unmatched: 6. Germline CDR1 and CDR2: LNHDA and SQIVND (reference sequence). The CDR3 DNA reads TGTGCCAGTACTGGACAGGGGAGCAACAATGAGCAGTTCTTC. Protein: CASTGQGSNNEQFF.

The V call is TRBV11-3, the J call TRBJ2-1; 10 bases match TRBD2. The CDR3 spans 16 residues. V dropped 2 bases and J dropped 0; count of bases not matched to a gene: 1. Germline V lookup: CDR1 SGHNT, CDR2 YENEEA. DNA for the CDR3: TGTGCCAGCAGCTTACTAGCGGGGGTCTCCTACAATGAGCAGTTCTTC. This codes for CASSLLAGVSYNEQFF.

J is TRBJ1-1 and V is TRBV27; TRBD1 is a possible D gene (5 bases). V lost 8 bases and J 3 bases, leaving 10 bases between the germline ends. The CDR3 extends over 12 amino acids. Per the germline V gene, CDR1 is MNHEY and CDR2 is SMNVEV (reference sequence). CDR3 loop: CASGDGYTEAFF. CDR3 DNA: TGTGCCAGCGGGGACGGGTACACTGAAGCTTTCTTT.

This sequence joins TRBV7-6 and TRBJ2-7; the D call may be TRBD1 or TRBD2 (6 bases each). With 5 bases removed from V and 6 bases from J, the gap between germline ends came to 11 bases. Looked up from germline, CDR1 is SGHVS and CDR2 is FNYEAQ. This CDR3 comprises 12 residues. In DNA form, the CDR3 reads TGTGCCAGCAGCCGGGGGCAGGGCGAGCAGTACTTC. Its protein is CASSRGQGEQYF.